This TCR beta chain was captured by sequencing in a study of blood T cell repertoires in COVID-19. Overall study: Samples taken during acute and convalescent COVID-19 were collected in the United States, Italy and Spain. The analysed material was cDNA or gDNA that came from T cells, B-cell-depleted T cells, or PBMCs.

The trim removed 5 bases at V and 0 bases at J, leaving 6 bases unmatched. The CDR3 covers 16 residues. Germline V gene sequence: CDR1 SNHLY, CDR2 FYNNEI. Under the authors' procedure: Amplifying reference gene primers gave estimates of nucleated cell counts. Sequencing used immunoSEQ multiplex PCR; TCRdb keeps in-frame clones, though not all of them. The V and J calls and clone size were taken over from that table, and D and trimming were inferred from the DNA. The table has 150,000 to 200,000 clones, roughly 80% seen once. This chain links TRBV2 with TRBJ2-3; TRBD1 agrees at 9 bases. The sequencing sample was made of peripheral blood. This TCR came from a woman older than 75 with acute or convalescent COVID-19. The CDR3 bases are TGTGCCAGCAGTAAAGACAGGGGGACTAGCACAGATACGCAGTATTTT. Protein: CASSKDRGTSTDTQYF.